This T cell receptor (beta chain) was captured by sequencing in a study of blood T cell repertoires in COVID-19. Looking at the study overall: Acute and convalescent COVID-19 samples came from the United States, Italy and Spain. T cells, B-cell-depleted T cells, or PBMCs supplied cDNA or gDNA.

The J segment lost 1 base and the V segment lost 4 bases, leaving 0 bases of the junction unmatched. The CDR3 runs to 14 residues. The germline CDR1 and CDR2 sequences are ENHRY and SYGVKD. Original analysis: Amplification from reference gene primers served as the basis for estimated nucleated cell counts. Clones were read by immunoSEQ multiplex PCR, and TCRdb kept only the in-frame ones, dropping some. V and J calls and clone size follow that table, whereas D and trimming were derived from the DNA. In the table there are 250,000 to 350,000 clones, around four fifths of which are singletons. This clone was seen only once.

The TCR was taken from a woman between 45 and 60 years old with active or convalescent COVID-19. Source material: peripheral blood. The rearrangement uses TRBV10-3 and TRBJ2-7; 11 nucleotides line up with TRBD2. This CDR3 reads CAISGLAGSYEQYF. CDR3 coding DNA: TGTGCCATCAGTGGACTAGCGGGGTCCTACGAGCAGTACTTC.